The entry below gives a single T cell receptor (beta chain) sequence along with its context. Its antigen remains unknown. The sample is drawn from a study of beta chain features in type 1 diabetes. Expressed TCRB transcripts got sequenced, as all isolated RNA was reverse transcribed. Here immunoSEQ multiplex PCR was the method, and the copy in TCRdb shows in-frame clones only, minus some. Of roughly 330,000 clones in the sample, approximately 15% were seen once. Study conclusions and caveats: Researchers report that Type 1 diabetes patients had moderately but significantly shorter TCRB CDR3s across all four CD4+ subsets. Type 1 diabetes patients showed fewer insertions and more deletions at VDJ junctions.

The CDR3 runs to 16 residues. Trimming took 4 bases from V and 0 from J; bases not matched to a gene: 6. The V gene's germline CDR1 is SGHTA and CDR2 FQGNSA. Sequenced input: naive CD4+ T cells from blood. The TCR originated in a woman under 30 with type 1 diabetes. This chain links TRBV7-2 with TRBJ2-4, with 7 bases aligning to TRBD1. In nucleotides, the CDR3 is TGTGCCAGCAGCTCAACAGGGACAGTAGCCAAAAACATTCAGTACTTC. Amino acid sequence: CASSSTGTVAKNIQYF.